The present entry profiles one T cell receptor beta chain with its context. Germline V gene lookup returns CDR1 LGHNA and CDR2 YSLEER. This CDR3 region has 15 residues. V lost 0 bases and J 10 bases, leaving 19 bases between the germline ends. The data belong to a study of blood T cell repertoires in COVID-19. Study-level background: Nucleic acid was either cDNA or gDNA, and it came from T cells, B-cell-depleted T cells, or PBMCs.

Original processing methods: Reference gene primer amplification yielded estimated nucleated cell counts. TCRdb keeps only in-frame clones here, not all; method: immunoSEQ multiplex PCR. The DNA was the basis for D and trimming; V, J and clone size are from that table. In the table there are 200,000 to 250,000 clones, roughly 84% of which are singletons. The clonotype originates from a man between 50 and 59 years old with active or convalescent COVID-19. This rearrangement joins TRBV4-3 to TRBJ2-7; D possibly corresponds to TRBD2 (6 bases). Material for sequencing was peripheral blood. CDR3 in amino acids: CASSQDLSGSRLQYF. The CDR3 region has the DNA TGCGCCAGCAGCCAAGATCTGAGCGGGTCTAGATTACAGTACTTC.